This TCR beta chain stems from a study of T cells in Graves' hyperthyroidism and ophthalmopathy. The CDR3 is 15 residues long. Germline values: CDR1 SNHLY, CDR2 FYNNEI. Trimming shortened V by 2 bases and J by 2 bases, and 12 bases separated the two germline ends. The TCR beta CDR3 regions underwent amplification using RNA transcripts as the source. The primer set for the first-round RT-PCR of the TCR CDR3 was HTBI. TCRdb fed the multiplex PCR reads into MiXCR, producing one record per CDR3 protein. The sample consists of 620,000 or so distinct CDR3 sequences, around 13% of them appearing once. This clonotype was counted many times.

What was sequenced was blood. The rearrangement uses TRBV2 and TRBJ2-5; TRBD2 is a possible D gene (5 bases). This TCR was sampled from a woman between 50 and 59 years old with Graves' ophthalmopathy. In DNA, the CDR3 is TGTGCCAGCAGTGAAAAATTAGGGAGTCAAGAGACCCAGTACTTC. Protein: CASSEKLGSQETQYF. Full variable domain (outside the CDR3, taken from reference TRBV2 and TRBJ2-5): EPEVTQTPSHQVTQMGQEVILRCVPISNHLYFYWYRQILGQKVEFLVSFYNNEISEKSEIFDDQFSVERPDGSNFTLKIRSTKLEDSAMYFCASSEKLGSQETQYFGPGTRLLVL.